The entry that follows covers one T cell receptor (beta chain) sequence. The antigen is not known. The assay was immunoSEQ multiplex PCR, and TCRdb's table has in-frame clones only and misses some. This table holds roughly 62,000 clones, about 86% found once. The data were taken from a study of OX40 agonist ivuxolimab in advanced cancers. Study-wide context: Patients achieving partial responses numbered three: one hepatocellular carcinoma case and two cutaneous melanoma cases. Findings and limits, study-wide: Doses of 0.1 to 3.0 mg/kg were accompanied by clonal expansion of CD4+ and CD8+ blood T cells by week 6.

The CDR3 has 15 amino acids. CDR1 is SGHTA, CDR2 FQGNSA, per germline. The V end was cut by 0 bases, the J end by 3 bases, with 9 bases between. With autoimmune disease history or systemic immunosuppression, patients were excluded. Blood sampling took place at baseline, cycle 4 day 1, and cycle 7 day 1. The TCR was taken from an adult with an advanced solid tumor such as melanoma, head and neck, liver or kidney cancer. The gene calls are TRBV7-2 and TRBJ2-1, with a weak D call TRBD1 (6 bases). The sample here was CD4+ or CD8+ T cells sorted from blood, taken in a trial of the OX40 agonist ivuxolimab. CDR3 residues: CASSLASRGYNEQFF. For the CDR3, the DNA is TGTGCCAGCAGCTTAGCATCCAGGGGCTACAATGAGCAGTTCTTC.